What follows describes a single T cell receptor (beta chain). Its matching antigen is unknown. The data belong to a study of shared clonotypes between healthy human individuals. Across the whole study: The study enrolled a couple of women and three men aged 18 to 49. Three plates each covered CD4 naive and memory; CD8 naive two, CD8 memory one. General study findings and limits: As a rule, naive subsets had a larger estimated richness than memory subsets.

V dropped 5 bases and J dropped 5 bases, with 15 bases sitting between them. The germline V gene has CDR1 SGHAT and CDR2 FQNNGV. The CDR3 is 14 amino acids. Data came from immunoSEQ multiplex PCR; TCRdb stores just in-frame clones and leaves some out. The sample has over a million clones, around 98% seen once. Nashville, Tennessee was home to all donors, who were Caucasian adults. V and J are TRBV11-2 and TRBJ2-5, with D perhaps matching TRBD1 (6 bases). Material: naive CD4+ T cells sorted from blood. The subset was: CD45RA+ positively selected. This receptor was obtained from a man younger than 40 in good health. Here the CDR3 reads CASSLPGDRETQYF. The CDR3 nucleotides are TGTGCCAGCAGCCTTCCAGGGGACCGGGAGACCCAGTACTTC.